This T cell receptor (beta chain) was retrieved from a study of CD8+CD57+ T cells in acquired aplastic anemia listed by TCRdb under 2018. For the wider study: Extracted DNA from sorted CD4+ and CD8+ cells averaged 3.2 ug, ranging from roughly 0.2 to 30 ug. A CD8+CD57+ expansion meant a frequency higher than the mean frequency seen in healthy subjects. Results and caveats for the whole study, not just this receptor: Roughly 29 CD8+ CDR3 sequences were found to be shared between patients and controls, but these sequences appeared to be highly expressed in patients and within the immunodominant clones of the patients. No significant difference in CD8+ Simpson's diversity was found between patients and healthy controls (P=0.060).

This clonotype was seen a handful of times. There is no known antigen for this receptor. Per-base qualities were not stored, and no clone one base away is much larger. Profiling of TCR beta VDJ combinations and CDR3 sequences used genomic DNA as the template. An Illumina HiSeq 2000 was used for TCR repertoire sequencing. On the study's bioinformatics: TRBV/TRBJ rearrangement plots, CDR3 size and DJ length profiles, and Simpson's diversity index were used to evaluate the repertoires. Whichever DNA sequence was most abundant in the deep sequencing data was defined as the immunodominant clone. CDR3 amino acid sequences were checked for sharing across subjects and were also compared against the VDJdb database and published repertoires. TCRdb trimmed the raw reads at Q25, called clones with MiXCR and kept productive beta chains. Entries that share a CDR3 protein sequence are merged under the most common genes and DNA. The V and J calls were not made by the authors but by TCRdb's processing. This sample lists about 180,000 distinct CDR3 sequences; roughly 50% were detected once. The ten largest clones capture roughly 13% of the sample.

Flow cytometry had shown CD8+CD57+ cell expansion in the patients selected for sequencing. Severe acquired aplastic anemia was diagnosed in all patients according to International Study of Aplastic Anemia and Agranulocytosis and Camitta criteria. At the time blood was sampled, none of the patients had received any therapy. The study deep-sequenced TCR repertoires of sorted CD4+ and CD8+ blood T cells from severe aplastic anemia patients and healthy subjects. Patients were enrolled in the USA under clinicaltrials.gov protocols 00001620, 01623167, 00001397, 00071045, 00081523 and 00961064. Ficoll-Paque density gradient centrifugation was used to isolate peripheral blood mononuclear cells. Before DNA extraction, CD4+ and CD8+ T cells were sorted by FACS or by magnetic beads. Including the terminal cysteine and phenylalanine, the CDR3 comprises 18 residues. Of all the DNA, just the CDR3 is kept, 54 bases in frame from base 1. V is trimmed back by 3 bases and J by 7 bases, and the junction contains 9 bases that no gene match accounts for. CDR1 and CDR2, per the germline V gene (reference sequence), are PRHDT and FYEKMQ.

This clonotype originated in a human donor with aplastic anemia. The material sequenced was sorted CD4+, CD8+, or CD8+CD57+ T cells (not recorded which) from PBMCs. The receptor chain draws on TRBV13 and TRBJ2-1; 16 central nucleotides agree with TRBD2. For the CDR3, the sequence is CASSLTGTSGGAWNEQFF. The nucleotide sequence reads TGTGCCAGCAGCTTGACCGGGACTAGCGGGGGGGCCTGGAATGAGCAGTTCTTC.